The 5 T cell receptor beta chains presented below share a single source sample, sequenced in a study of regulatory T cells in long-lasting Graves disease. Time point meaning: newly diagnosed GD, antithyroid drugs for less than 3 months. The authors made the TCR library using RNA they extracted from PBMCs. Through Arm-PCR of CDR3 regions and iRepertoire HTBI primers, TCR beta libraries were built. Each CDR3 protein is one row after TCRdb ran MiXCR on the multiplex PCR reads. The sample carries 550,000 or so distinct CDR3 sequences, 12% recorded once. This same sample was also part of a study on T cells in Graves' hyperthyroidism and ophthalmopathy.

The source was peripheral blood mononuclear cells (PBMCs), collected at new diagnosis, from a patient treated with antithyroid drugs. The receptor source for this set is a woman in her twenties or thirties with Graves disease.

This clonotype was counted ten times or more. The chain joins TRBV7-9 to TRBJ2-5, with a possible D match to TRBD2 (5 bases). Looked up from germline, CDR1 is SEHNR and CDR2 is FQNEAQ (reference sequence). Trimming removed 5 bases at V and 7 bases at J, with 17 bases between. The CDR3 totals 14 residues. The CDR3 here is CASSPPEGEGTQYF. CDR3 nucleotides: TGTGCCAGCAGCCCACCCGAGGGAGAGGGGACCCAGTACTTC.

This clonotype was recorded at least ten times. V and J are TRBV5-1 and TRBJ1-2; D is undetermined. The V and J ends lost 4 bases and 7 bases respectively, with 14 bases between them. The CDR3 runs to 13 residues. Germline V CDR1 and CDR2: SGHRS, YFSETQ. In DNA form, the CDR3 reads TGCGCCAGCAGCCATCTCGGGGAGGGTGGCTACACCTTC. Translation gives CASSHLGEGGYTF.

The V gene is TRBV30, the J gene TRBJ1-4; possible D gene TRBD1, 6 bases. The CDR3 runs 16 residues. From germline, CDR1 is GTSNPN and CDR2 SVGIG (reference sequence). V was pared by 1 base and J by 8 bases, with 20 bases between. Written as DNA, the CDR3 is TGTGCCTGGAGTGCCCACAGATCGACAGGACCCGAAAAACTGTTTTTT. Translating gives CAWSAHRSTGPEKLFF.

This clonotype was recorded many times. The gene calls are TRBV9 and TRBJ2-3, with D perhaps matching TRBD2 (6 bases). V lost 3 bases, J lost 5 bases, and 16 bases lay in between. The CDR3 has 15 residues. Germline assignment: CDR1 SGDLS and CDR2 YYNGEE. The DNA of the CDR3 is TGTGCCAGCAGCGGGGGACTCACCGCGGAAGATACGCAGTATTTT. Translating it yields CASSGGLTAEDTQYF. Full variable domain (missing parts from reference TRBV9 and TRBJ2-3): DSGVTQTPKHLITATGQRVTLRCSPRSGDLSVYWYQQSLDQGLQFLIQYYNGEERAKGNILERFSAQQFPDLHSELNLSSLELGDSALYFCASSGGLTAEDTQYFGPGTRLTVL.

In this sample, this clonotype turned up many times. This sequence joins TRBV7-9 and TRBJ2-1; 10 bases are shared with TRBD1. V was clipped by 5 bases and J by 8 bases; unmatched bases: 6. This CDR3 is built from 14 residues. Germline values: CDR1 SEHNR, CDR2 FQNEAQ (reference sequence). DNA of the CDR3: TGTGCCAGCAGCCCCGCCGGGACAGGGGATGAGCAGTTCTTC. Translating it yields CASSPAGTGDEQFF.